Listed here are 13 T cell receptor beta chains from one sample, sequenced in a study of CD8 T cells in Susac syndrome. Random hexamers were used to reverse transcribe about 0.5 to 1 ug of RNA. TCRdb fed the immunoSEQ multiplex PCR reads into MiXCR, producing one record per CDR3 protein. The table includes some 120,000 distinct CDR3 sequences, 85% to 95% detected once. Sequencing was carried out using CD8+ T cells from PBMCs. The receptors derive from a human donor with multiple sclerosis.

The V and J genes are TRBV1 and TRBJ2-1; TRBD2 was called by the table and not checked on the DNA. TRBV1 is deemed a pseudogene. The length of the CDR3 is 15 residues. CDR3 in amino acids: CTSSQVVPRDCEQFF. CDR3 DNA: TGCACCAGCAGCCAAGTTGTGCCAAGGGACTGCGAGCAGTTCTTC.

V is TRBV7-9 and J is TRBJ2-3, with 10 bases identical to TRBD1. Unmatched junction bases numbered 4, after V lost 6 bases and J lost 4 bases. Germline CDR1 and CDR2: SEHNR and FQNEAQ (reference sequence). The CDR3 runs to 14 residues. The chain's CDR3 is CASSLTGGADTQYF. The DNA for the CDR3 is TGTGCCAGCAGTTTGACAGGGGGCGCAGATACGCAGTATTTT.

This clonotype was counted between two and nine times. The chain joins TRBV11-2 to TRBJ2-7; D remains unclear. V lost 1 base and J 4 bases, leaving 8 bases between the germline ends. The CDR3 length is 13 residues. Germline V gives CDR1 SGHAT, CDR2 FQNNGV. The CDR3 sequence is CASSLALSYEQYF. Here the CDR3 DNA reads TGTGCCAGCAGCTTAGCGCTGTCTTACGAGCAGTACTTC.

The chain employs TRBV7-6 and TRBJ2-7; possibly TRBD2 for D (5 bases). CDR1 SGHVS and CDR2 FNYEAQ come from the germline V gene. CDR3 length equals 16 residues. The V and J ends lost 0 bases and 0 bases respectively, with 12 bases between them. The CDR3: CASSLAGGLSSYEQYF. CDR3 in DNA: TGTGCCAGCAGCTTAGCGGGCGGGCTAAGCTCCTACGAGCAGTACTTC.

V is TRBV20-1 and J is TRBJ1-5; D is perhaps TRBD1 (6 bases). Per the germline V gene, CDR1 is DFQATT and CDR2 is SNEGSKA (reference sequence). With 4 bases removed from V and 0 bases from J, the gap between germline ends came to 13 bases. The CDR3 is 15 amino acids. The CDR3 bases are TGCAGTGCTAATGGGGGCGACCTTAGCAATCAGCCCCAGCATTTT. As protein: CSANGGDLSNQPQHF.

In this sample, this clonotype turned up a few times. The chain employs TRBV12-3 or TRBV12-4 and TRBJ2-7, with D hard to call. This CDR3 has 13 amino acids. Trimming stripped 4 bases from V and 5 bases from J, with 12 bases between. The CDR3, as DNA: TGTGCCAGCAGTTCCACGATCGCCAACGAGCAGTACTTC. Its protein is CASSSTIANEQYF.

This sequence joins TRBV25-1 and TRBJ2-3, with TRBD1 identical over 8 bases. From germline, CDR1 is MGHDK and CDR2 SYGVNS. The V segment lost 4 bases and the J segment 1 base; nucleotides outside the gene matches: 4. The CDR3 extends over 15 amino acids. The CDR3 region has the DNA TGTGCCAGCAGTGGAGGACAGGGCGGCACAGATACGCAGTATTTT. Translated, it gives CASSGGQGGTDTQYF.

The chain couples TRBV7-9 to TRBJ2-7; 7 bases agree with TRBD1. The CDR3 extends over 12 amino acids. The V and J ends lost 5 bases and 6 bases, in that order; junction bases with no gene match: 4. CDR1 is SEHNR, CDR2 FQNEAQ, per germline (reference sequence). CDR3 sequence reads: CASSPDRAEQYV. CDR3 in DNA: TGTGCCAGCAGCCCTGACAGGGCCGAGCAGTACGTC.

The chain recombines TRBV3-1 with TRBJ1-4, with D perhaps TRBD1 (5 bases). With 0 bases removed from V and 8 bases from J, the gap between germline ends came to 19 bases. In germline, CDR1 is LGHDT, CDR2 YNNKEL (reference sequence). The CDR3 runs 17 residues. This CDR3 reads CASSQDFAGLRGEKLFF. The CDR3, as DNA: TGTGCCAGCAGCCAAGATTTTGCGGGGCTCCGAGGGGAAAAACTGTTTTTT.

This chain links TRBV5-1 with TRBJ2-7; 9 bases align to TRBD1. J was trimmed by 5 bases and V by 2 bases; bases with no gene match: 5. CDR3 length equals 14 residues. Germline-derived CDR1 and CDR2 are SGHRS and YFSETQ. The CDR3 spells CASSFGTGYDEQYV. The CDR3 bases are TGCGCCAGCAGCTTCGGGACAGGGTACGACGAGCAGTACGTC.

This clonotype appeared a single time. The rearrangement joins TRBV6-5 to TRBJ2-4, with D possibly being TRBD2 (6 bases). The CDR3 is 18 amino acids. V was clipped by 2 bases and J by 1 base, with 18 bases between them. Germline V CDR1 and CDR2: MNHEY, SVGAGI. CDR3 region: CASSYAPGTPEAKNIQYF. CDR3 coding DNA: TGTGCCAGCAGTTACGCCCCCGGGACTCCGGAGGCCAAAAACATTCAGTACTTC.

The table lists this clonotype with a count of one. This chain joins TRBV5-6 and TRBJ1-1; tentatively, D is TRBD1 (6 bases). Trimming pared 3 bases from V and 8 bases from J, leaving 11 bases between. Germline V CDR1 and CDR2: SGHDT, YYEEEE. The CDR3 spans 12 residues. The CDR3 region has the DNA TGTGCCAGCAGCTCCTCCGACAGGGAAGCTTTCTTT. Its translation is CASSSSDREAFF.

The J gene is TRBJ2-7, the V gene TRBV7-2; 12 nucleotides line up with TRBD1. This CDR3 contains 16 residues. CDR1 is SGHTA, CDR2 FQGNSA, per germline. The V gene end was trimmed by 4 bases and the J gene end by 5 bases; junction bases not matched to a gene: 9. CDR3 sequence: CASSSRSGTGGDEQYF. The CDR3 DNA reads TGTGCCAGCAGCTCACGCTCCGGGACAGGGGGCGACGAGCAGTACTTC. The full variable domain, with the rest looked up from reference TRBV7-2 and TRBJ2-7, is GAGVSQSPSNKVTEKGKDVELRCDPISGHTALYWYRQSLGQGLEFLIYFQGNSAPDKSGLPSDRFSAERTGGSVSTLTIQRTQQEDSAVYLCASSSRSGTGGDEQYFGPGTRLTVT.